The next 11 T cell receptor beta chains were all read from a single sample in a study of shared clonotypes between healthy human individuals. Profiling relied on immunoSEQ multiplex PCR, and the TCRdb table lists in-frame clones only, not all of them. The data show about 1.1 million clones, approximately 75% seen once. The sample comprised memory CD4+ T cells from PBMCs. The subset: CD45RA-negative fraction. These receptors originate from a man between 18 and 29 years old in good health. Some clones in this sample may be carry-over from other donors' samples.

This chain's CDR3 is CATSRDRYEQYF. In DNA, the CDR3 is TGTGCCACCTCTAGGGACAGGTACGAGCAGTACTTC. The V call is TRBV6-1, the J call TRBJ2-7; 8 positions agree with TRBD1. V trimming: 10 bases; J trimming: 4 bases; junction bases outside the gene matches: 6. The CDR3 length is 12 residues. CDR1 and CDR2 (germline): MNHNS, SASEGT.

The rearrangement joins TRBV28 to TRBJ1-5; D may be TRBD1 (5 bases). Germline V gene lookup returns CDR1 MDHEN and CDR2 SYDVKM. The CDR3 has 15 residues. V was trimmed by 8 bases and J by 2 bases, leaving 16 bases between them. The CDR3 sequence: CASQPGNKGNQPQHF. For the CDR3, the DNA is TGTGCCAGCCAGCCAGGGAATAAGGGCAATCAGCCCCAGCATTTT.

The gene calls are TRBV28 and TRBJ1-4; maybe TRBD1 (6 bases). CDR1 is MDHEN, CDR2 SYDVKM, per germline. V lost 2 bases to trimming and J lost 5 bases, with 12 bases between them. CDR3 length: 15 residues. The CDR3 region has the DNA TGTGCCAGCAGTTTAGGAGGGGGAGGCAATGAAAAACTGTTTTTT. This translates into CASSLGGGGNEKLFF.

This rearrangement joins TRBV18 to TRBJ1-1; TRBD1 aligns across 7 bases. The CDR3 totals 17 residues. Trimming at V came to 6 bases and at J to 7 bases, leaving 20 bases not matched to a gene. Germline lookup yields CDR1 KGHSH and CDR2 LQKENI. Here the CDR3 DNA reads TGTGCCAGCTCCCTATATTTTGGACAGGAGGAATGGGGTGAAGCTTTCTTT. This translates into CASSLYFGQEEWGEAFF.

With respect to this clone: This is likely an artifact of a read error, given a far larger clone one base away. The chain uses TRBV30 and TRBJ2-6; no firm D call. The germline V and J ends were trimmed by 4 bases and 3 bases, with 7 bases remaining between them. CDR1 and CDR2 from the germline V gene are GTSNPN and SVGIG (reference sequence). The CDR3 is made up of 13 amino acids. This chain's CDR3 is CAWNFGGANVLTF. CDR3 DNA: TGTGCCTGGAATTTTGGTGGGGCCAACGTCCTGACTTTC.

The J gene is TRBJ1-1, the V gene TRBV15; D gene unclear. The CDR3 is made up of 14 amino acids. The germline V and J ends were trimmed by 7 bases and 0 bases, with 12 bases remaining between them. Germline lookup yields CDR1 LNHNV and CDR2 YYDKDF (reference sequence). CDR3: CATTLESMNTEAFF. The CDR3 nucleotides read TGTGCCACCACGTTGGAGAGCATGAACACTGAAGCTTTCTTT.

J is TRBJ2-5 and V is TRBV6-1; 9 nucleotides line up with TRBD2. Germline values: CDR1 MNHNS, CDR2 SASEGT. This CDR3 is 17 amino acids long. V dropped 2 bases and J dropped 4; count of bases not matched to a gene: 11. The CDR3 coding sequence is TGTGCCAGCAGTGAATGGCGAGCGGGGGGCCCCCGAGAGACCCAGTACTTC. Amino acids: CASSEWRAGGPRETQYF.

About this clone itself: The germline gene is not matched at one end of the junction; a read error may be the cause. This chain uses TRBV28 with TRBJ2-1; 8 bases match TRBD1. Germline assignment: CDR1 MDHEN and CDR2 SYDVKM. The CDR3 loop spans 14 amino acids. The CDR3 DNA is TGTGCCAGCGGCCCCGAGGACGGGTGGACAGGGCCACTCTTC. This translates into CASGPEDGWTGPLF. The full variable domain, rest sourced from reference TRBV28 and TRBJ2-1, is DVKVTQSSRYLVKRTGEKVFLECVQDMDHENMFWYRQDPGLGLRLIYFSYDVKMKEKGDIPEGYSVSREKKERFSLILESASTNQTSMYLCASGPEDGWTGPLFGPGTRLTVL.

The V and J genes are TRBV7-3 and TRBJ2-1; 14 bases line up with TRBD2. Per the germline V gene, CDR1 is SGHTA and CDR2 is FQGTGA. After removal of 5 bases from V and 10 bases from J, the junction contained 10 bases not matched to a gene. This CDR3 is 16 amino acids long. The CDR3 region is CASSHTGTSGSREQFF. The CDR3 DNA reads as TGTGCCAGCAGCCACACCGGGACTAGCGGGAGTCGGGAGCAGTTCTTC.

The chain has TRBV19 and TRBJ1-2; D is undetermined. The V end was cut by 7 bases, the J end by 4 bases, with 10 bases between. The CDR3 runs to 12 residues. The germline V gene encodes CDR1 LNHDA and CDR2 SQIVND (reference sequence). The CDR3 region is CASIGPSYGYTF. CDR3 DNA: TGTGCCAGTATAGGACCGAGCTATGGCTACACCTTC.

The chain couples TRBV11-2 to TRBJ2-1; TRBD2 agrees at 9 bases. V gave up 6 bases and J gave up 3 bases; unmatched junction bases: 6. The CDR3 is 15 amino acids. Germline values: CDR1 SGHAT, CDR2 FQNNGV. The CDR3 bases are TGTGCCAGCAGTAGGGCTAGCGGGGACTACAATGAGCAGTTCTTC. As protein: CASSRASGDYNEQFF. Full variable domain (remainder filled in from reference TRBV11-2 and TRBJ2-1): EAGVAQSPRYKIIEKRQSVAFWCNPISGHATLYWYQQILGQGPKLLIQFQNNGVVDDSQLPKDRFSAERLKGVDSTLKIQPAKLEDSAVYLCASSRASGDYNEQFFGPGTRLTVL.